This T cell receptor (beta chain) was obtained from a study of blood T cell repertoires in COVID-19. Study at large: The samples span acute and convalescent COVID-19 from the United States, Italy and Spain.

The V end was cut by 0 bases, the J end by 5 bases, with 14 bases between. The CDR3 length is 16 residues. The germline V gene encodes CDR1 LGHDT and CDR2 YNNKEL (reference sequence). This clone was seen just once. The Seattle patients joined while their infection was active and were tracked longitudinally afterward. Original handling: How many nucleated cells were present was estimated from reference gene primer amplification. Only in-frame clones appear in the TCRdb table, and some are missing; sequencing was by immunoSEQ multiplex PCR. V and J calls and clone size are copied from that table; D and trimming were computed from the DNA. The sample holds tens of thousands of clones, approximately 85% seen once.

This chain joins TRBV3-1 (or the pseudogene TRBV3-2) and TRBJ2-1; D remains unclear. Source material: peripheral blood. This TCR came from a man aged 45 to 65 with COVID-19, enrolled during active disease. This chain's CDR3 is CASSQDKSSLNNEQFF. The CDR3 bases are TGTGCCAGCAGCCAAGATAAATCCTCACTGAACAATGAGCAGTTCTTC.